This TCR beta chain is drawn from a study of spatial heterogeneity in lung cancer. Turning to the study itself: Compared with alpha-chain sequences, beta-chain sequences were consistently detected in greater numbers. The average appearance count of each unique TCR and UMI combination in raw reads was more than nine.

Via MiXCR, TCRdb re-called the 5' RACE reads, giving one row per CDR3 protein. The sample shows approximately 39,000 distinct CDR3 sequences, approximately 5.5% of them seen only once. The CDR3 spans 14 residues. The V and J ends lost 6 bases and 4 bases, in that order; junction bases with no gene match: 5. CDR1 and CDR2 (germline): ENHRY, SYGVKD. Time point described: sample taken at primary tumor resection. Unsorted tumor, nontumor lung tissue or cryopreserved PBMC supplied the whole RNA. There are a few counts of this clonotype. Here the sequenced sample was PBMCs, taken at surgery. This rearrangement joins TRBV10-3 to TRBJ2-1, with 8 bases identical to TRBD1. The sequence derives from a male donor with early-stage non-small cell lung cancer. CDR3: CAISPGGRYNEQFF. The CDR3 nucleotides are TGTGCCATCAGCCCAGGGGGCCGGTACAATGAGCAGTTCTTC.